The rows below give T cell receptor beta chains drawn from one sample of a study of T-cell reconstitution after alpha-beta-depleted transplantation in children. TCRdb called the PCR reads again in MiXCR, with one record for every CDR3 protein. The table includes about 600,000 distinct CDR3 sequences, roughly a tenth detected once. Sequencing was performed on PBMCs from the stem cell graft donor, taken from the stem cell graft. The receptors originated from a human donor who donated a stem cell graft to a child with acute myeloid leukemia. Each CDR3 is given with its conserved first and last residue. A D gene is named only where the DNA matches it firmly. Some rows mark clone size as missing; the rest say once, few, many or name a class of expanded clone.

>-|-|TRBV9|TRBJ2-2
TGTGCCAGCGAGGGAAACACCGGGGAGCTGTTTTTT
CASEGNTGELFF
>-|TRBD1|TRBV25-1|TRBJ2-5
TGTGCCAGCAGTGCCGGGACAGGGTCTCAAGAGACCCAGTACTTC
CASSAGTGSQETQYF
>-|-|TRBV29-1|TRBJ2-5
TGCAGCGCCGAGGCGGGCCAAGAGACCCAGTACTTC
CSAEAGQETQYF
>many|TRBD2|TRBV6-5|TRBJ2-1
TGTGCCAGCAGCGGCGGGAGGGCTGAGCAGTTCTTC
CASSGGRAEQFF
>few|-|TRBV7-9|TRBJ2-3
TGTGCCAGCAGCTTTAATGAGCCGCAGTATTTT
CASSFNEPQYF
>few|-|TRBV18|TRBJ2-1
TGTGCCAGCTCACCGAAAGCGGAGGTCTCCTACAATGAGCAGTTCTTC
CASSPKAEVSYNEQFF
>-|-|TRBV12-3/TRBV12-4|TRBJ2-4
TGTGCCAGCAGGAGGGCCTCTATAGAGGTTCAGTACTTC
CASRRASIEVQYF
>many|TRBD2|TRBV28|TRBJ2-1
TGTGCCAGCACCAAACCCCTAGCGGGAGCCCAAAAGCAGTTCTTC
CASTKPLAGAQKQFF
>-|TRBD1|TRBV20-1|TRBJ1-1
TGCAGTGCTAGTGGGACAGGGGGCACTGAAGCTTTCTTT
CSASGTGGTEAFF
>few|-|TRBV12-3/TRBV12-4|TRBJ2-1
TGTGCCAGCAGTACTGGGAAGGGCCGTTGGGTTGAGCAGTTCTTC
CASSTGKGRWVEQFF
>few|-|TRBV20-1|TRBJ1-3
TGCAGTGCTAGCTCCCTCAGGGCAACCAGCCTAAACACCATATATTTT
CSASSLRATSLNTIYF
>-|-|TRBV7-3|TRBJ2-2
TGTGCCAGCAGCTCCTCCGAGGGGGGGCGCAGGACCGGGGAGCTGTTTTTT
CASSSSEGGRRTGELFF
>many|TRBD1|TRBV29-1|TRBJ2-1
TGCAGCGTTGTTTTAGGACAGGGGAGACACGGTGAGCAGTTCTTC
CSVVLGQGRHGEQFF
>few|-|TRBV20-1|TRBJ2-2
TGCAGTGCTAGAGATGACAGAAACACCGGGGAGCTGTTTTTT
CSARDDRNTGELFF
>few|-|TRBV9|TRBJ2-1
TGTGCCAGCAGCGTAGCTACAAGGGGCTATGAGCAGTTCTTC
CASSVATRGYEQFF
>-|TRBD1|TRBV20-1|TRBJ1-5
TGCAGTGCGCGGGACAGGGGTACCAATCAGCCCCAGCATTTT
CSARDRGTNQPQHF
>many|-|TRBV12-3/TRBV12-4|TRBJ2-1
TGTGCCAGCAGTTTAGGAGGGACAAATGAGCAGTTCTTC
CASSLGGTNEQFF